The 7 T cell receptor beta chains presented below share a single source sample, sequenced in a study of blood T cells in healthy people across ages. Combining a sample-barcoded 5' primer with a J-beta primer mix, a second PCR ran for about 7 to 11 cycles. Each CDR3 protein is one row after TCRdb ran MiXCR on the 5' RACE reads. This sample has about 640,000 distinct CDR3 sequences; around 54% occur once, and the top ten carry approximately 37%. Sequenced material: blood. All receptors derive from a man aged 55 to 69 in good health.

For this clonotype: One end of the junction fails to match germline, which may point to a read error. The chain links TRBV12-3 or TRBV12-4 to TRBJ2-6, with a tentative D call TRBD2 (7 bases). This CDR3 has 19 residues. CDR3 region: CASSSRWGGRFSGTNVLTF. Written as DNA, the CDR3 is TGTGCCAGCAGTTCCCGTTGGGGGGGCCGCTTCTCTGGGACCAACGTCCTGACTTTC.

This clonotype was picked up a small number of times. The chain links TRBV27 to TRBJ1-2; D call uncertain. The V end lost 7 bases, the J end lost 5 bases, and 23 bases lay between the germline ends. The CDR3 runs 16 residues. The germline gives CDR1 MNHEY, CDR2 SMNVEV (reference sequence). CDR3 sequence reads: CASNPGNYHLGYGYTF. CDR3 coding DNA: TGTGCCAGCAACCCGGGTAACTACCACCTCGGTTATGGCTACACCTTC.

The rearrangement links TRBV20-1 to TRBJ1-4; TRBD1 agrees at 7 bases. CDR1 is DFQATT, CDR2 SNEGSKA, per germline (reference sequence). V lost 7 bases and J lost 5; bases outside the gene matches: 10. This CDR3 contains 14 residues. CDR3 region: CSGIGPGGNEKLFF. The CDR3 region has the DNA TGCAGTGGAATCGGACCAGGGGGGAATGAAAAACTGTTTTTT.

The chain combines TRBV3-1 with TRBJ2-1; 7 bases map to TRBD2. CDR1 is LGHDT, CDR2 YNNKEL, per germline (reference sequence). With V trimmed by 1 base and J by 6 bases, 3 bases remained unmatched. This CDR3 region has 14 residues. CDR3 sequence (DNA): TGTGCCAGCAGCCAAGGCGGGACTATCAATGAGCAGTTCTTC. The encoded protein is CASSQGGTINEQFF.

The V and J genes are TRBV10-3 and TRBJ1-1; D unresolved. Trimming took off 4 bases at V and 0 bases at J, with 9 bases between the two ends. Germline V lookup: CDR1 ENHRY, CDR2 SYGVKD. This CDR3 is built from 14 residues. CDR3 sequence (DNA): TGTGCCATCAGTGCCTTACACCTGAACACTGAAGCTTTCTTT. It encodes CAISALHLNTEAFF.

The sample holds a few counts of this clonotype. This chain uses TRBV6-5 with TRBJ2-7, with D perhaps TRBD2 (6 bases). The V end was cut by 0 bases, the J end by 3 bases, with 12 bases between. CDR1 and CDR2 from the germline V gene are MNHEY and SVGAGI. This CDR3 is built from 15 residues. In DNA form, the CDR3 reads TGTGCCAGCAGTTACTCCTTTGCGGGAAGCTACGAGCAGTACTTC. This translates into CASSYSFAGSYEQYF.

This chain joins TRBV4-1 and TRBJ1-4, with TRBD1 matching over 10 bases. The CDR3 totals 16 residues. Germline V gene data show CDR1 as MGHRA and CDR2 as YSYEKL. Unmatched junction bases numbered 7, after V lost 1 base and J lost 8 bases. CDR3 sequence (DNA): TGCGCCAGCAGCCAAGCAAGGGGACAGGGGAACGAAAAACTGTTTTTT. It encodes CASSQARGQGNEKLFF.